Shown below are 10 T cell receptor beta chains from a single sample sequenced in a study of cytomegalovirus exposure and HLA in healthy donors. The PCR contained 60 Vbeta and 13 Jbeta primers. TCRdb keeps only in-frame clones here, not all; method: immunoSEQ multiplex PCR. The data hold approximately 150,000 clones, with about three quarters observed a single time. Sequencing used PBMCs. Source of these receptors: a female donor in good health and CMV-seronegative.

The chain recombines TRBV15 with TRBJ1-1, with 7 positions matching TRBD1. With 0 bases clipped from V and 1 base from J, the junction kept 11 bases outside the gene matches. Germline-derived CDR1 and CDR2 are LNHNV and YYDKDF (reference sequence). The CDR3 spans 18 residues. The CDR3: CATSRDRGWGDRNTEAFF. The DNA of the CDR3 is TGTGCCACCAGCAGAGATAGGGGATGGGGGGACAGGAACACTGAAGCTTTCTTT.

The rearrangement links TRBV18 to TRBJ2-4, with 10 bases that match TRBD2. With 6 bases clipped from V and 0 bases from J, the junction kept 5 bases outside the gene matches. This CDR3 is 16 amino acids long. Germline V lookup: CDR1 KGHSH, CDR2 LQKENI. The CDR3 is CASSRTSGVAKNIQYF. DNA of the CDR3: TGTGCCAGCTCCCGGACTAGCGGAGTAGCCAAAAACATTCAGTACTTC. The entire variable domain, with the rest obtained from reference TRBV18 and TRBJ2-4, is as follows: NAGVMQNPRHLVRRRGQEARLRCSPMKGHSHVYWYRQLPEEGLKFMVYLQKENIIDESGMPKERFSAEFPKEGPSILRIQQVVRGDSAAYFCASSRTSGVAKNIQYFGAGTRLSVL.

The chain carries TRBV7-8 and TRBJ2-2; 8 positions match TRBD2. V lost 5 bases and J lost 7; bases outside the gene matches: 12. CDR1 and CDR2 (germline): SGHVS, FQNEAQ. CDR3 length: 16 residues. The CDR3 region is CASSPGGGTRIGELFF. The CDR3 coding sequence is TGTGCCAGCAGCCCGGGAGGTGGGACTAGGATCGGGGAGCTGTTTTTT.

This clone was counted a single time. The chain joins TRBV2 to TRBJ1-3, with 9 bases that match TRBD1. After removal of 8 bases from V and 6 bases from J, the junction contained 8 bases not matched to a gene. Per the germline V gene, CDR1 is SNHLY and CDR2 is FYNNEI. The CDR3 extends over 14 amino acids. CDR3 bases: TGTGCCAGCGAGCAGACAGGGGGAATAAACACCATATATTTT. Its protein product is CASEQTGGINTIYF.

The genes are TRBV6-6 and TRBJ1-5, with D maybe TRBD1 (6 bases). The germline gives CDR1 MNHNY, CDR2 SVGAGI (reference sequence). Trimming shortened V by 6 bases and J by 7 bases, and 13 bases separated the two germline ends. The CDR3 runs to 13 residues. The CDR3 loop is CASRAPQGQPQHF. The DNA for the CDR3 is TGTGCCAGCAGAGCACCCCAGGGGCAGCCCCAGCATTTT.

This clone was recorded once. The chain is built from TRBV2 and TRBJ1-3; 7 bases align to TRBD1. CDR3 length: 15 residues. V dropped 7 bases and J dropped 0; count of bases not matched to a gene: 6. Germline assignment: CDR1 SNHLY and CDR2 FYNNEI. DNA for the CDR3: TGTGCCAGCATCGACAGGGCATACTCTGGAAACACCATATATTTT. It codes for CASIDRAYSGNTIYF.

The chain's CDR3 is CASSPGTGVGQPQHF. The DNA for the CDR3 is TGTGCCAGTAGCCCCGGGACAGGGGTCGGACAGCCCCAGCATTTT. V usage is TRBV19 and J usage is TRBJ1-5; 10 bases line up with TRBD1. The germline V gene encodes CDR1 LNHDA and CDR2 SQIVND (reference sequence). V lost 6 bases and J lost 7; bases outside the gene matches: 9. The CDR3 totals 15 residues. The full variable domain, rest sourced from reference TRBV19 and TRBJ1-5, is DGGITQSPKYLFRKEGQNVTLSCEQNLNHDAMYWYRQDPGQGLRLIYYSQIVNDFQKGDIAEGYSVSREKKESFPLTVTSAQKNPTAFYLCASSPGTGVGQPQHFGDGTRLSIL.

The chain's CDR3 is CASGATGNQPQHF. CDR3 nucleotides: TGTGCTAGTGGTGCAACAGGTAATCAGCCCCAGCATTTT. The rearrangement links TRBV12-5 to TRBJ1-5; weak D call: TRBD1 (5 bases). V lost 5 bases, J lost 4 bases, and 9 bases lay in between. The CDR3 consists of 13 residues. Germline assignment: CDR1 LGHNT and CDR2 FRNRAP. The full variable domain, completed using reference TRBV12-5 and TRBJ1-5, is DARVTQTPRHKVTEMGQEVTMRCQPILGHNTVFWYRQTMMQGLELLAYFRNRAPLDDSGMPKDRFSAEMPDATLATLKIQPSEPRDSAVYFCASGATGNQPQHFGDGTRLSIL.

This sequence joins TRBV4-3 and TRBJ2-1, with D possibly TRBD2 on 7 matching bases. The CDR3 is made up of 14 amino acids. With 6 bases removed from V and 9 bases from J, the gap between germline ends came to 18 bases. Germline V lookup: CDR1 LGHNA, CDR2 YSLEER. The DNA for the CDR3 is TGCGCCAGCAGTCGGACGAGGGGGGAGGGTGAGCAGTTCTTC. This gives the protein CASSRTRGEGEQFF.

The chain links TRBV15 to TRBJ2-2; 9 nucleotides line up with TRBD1. This CDR3 has 21 residues. CDR1 is LNHNV and CDR2 is YYDKDF in the germline V gene (reference sequence). V gave up 1 base and J gave up 4 bases; unmatched junction bases: 19. CDR3 coding DNA: TGTGCCACCAGCAGAGGCTCCGGGACAGGGAGGTCGAGCGGGATCACCGGGGAGCTGTTTTTT. It codes for CATSRGSGTGRSSGITGELFF.